This T cell receptor beta chain comes out of a study of cytomegalovirus exposure and HLA in healthy donors. The CDR3 length is 12 residues. Trimming took 6 bases from V and 1 from J, leaving 9 bases between them. Germline-derived CDR1 and CDR2 are GTSNPN and SVGIG (reference sequence). The study, taken as a whole, reports: Clonal expansion, a later analysis showed, was greater in HLA-associated TCR beta chains than in equally common others.

A single count supports this clone. The antigen is undetermined. Both 60 Vbeta primers and 13 Jbeta primers went into the PCR. Clones were read by immunoSEQ multiplex PCR, and TCRdb kept only the in-frame ones, dropping some. This table has about 120,000 clones, roughly 80% appearing once. Material for sequencing was PBMCs. V gene TRBV30 combines with J gene TRBJ1-1; D call uncertain. This receptor was taken from a man aged 30-40 years in good health and CMV-seropositive. The CDR3 loop is CACGGQNTEAFF. The CDR3 DNA reads as TGTGCCTGCGGAGGGCAGAACACTGAAGCTTTCTTT.